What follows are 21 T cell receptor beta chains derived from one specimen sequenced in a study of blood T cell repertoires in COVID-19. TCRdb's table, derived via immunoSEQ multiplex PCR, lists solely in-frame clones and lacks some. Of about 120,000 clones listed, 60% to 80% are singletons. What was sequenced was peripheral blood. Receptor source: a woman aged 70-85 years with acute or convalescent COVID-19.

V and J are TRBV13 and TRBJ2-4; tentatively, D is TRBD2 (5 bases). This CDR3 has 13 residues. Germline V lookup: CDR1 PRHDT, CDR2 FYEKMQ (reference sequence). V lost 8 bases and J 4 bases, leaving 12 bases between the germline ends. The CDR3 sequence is CASGRGGKNIQYF. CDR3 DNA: TGTGCCAGCGGAAGAGGCGGGAAAAACATTCAGTACTTC.

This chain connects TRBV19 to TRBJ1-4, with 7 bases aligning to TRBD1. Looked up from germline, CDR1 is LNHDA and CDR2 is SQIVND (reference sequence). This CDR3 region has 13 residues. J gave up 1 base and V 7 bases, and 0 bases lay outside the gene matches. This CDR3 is CASNRGTNEKLFF. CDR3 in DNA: TGTGCCAGTAACAGGGGAACTAATGAAAAACTGTTTTTT.

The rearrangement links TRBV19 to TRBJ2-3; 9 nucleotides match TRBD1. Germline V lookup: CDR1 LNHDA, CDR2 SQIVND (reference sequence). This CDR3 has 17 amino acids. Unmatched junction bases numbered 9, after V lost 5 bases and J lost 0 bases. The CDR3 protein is CASSSRGTGRSTDTQYF. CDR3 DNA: TGTGCCAGTAGTTCCAGAGGGACAGGGAGGAGCACAGATACGCAGTATTTT.

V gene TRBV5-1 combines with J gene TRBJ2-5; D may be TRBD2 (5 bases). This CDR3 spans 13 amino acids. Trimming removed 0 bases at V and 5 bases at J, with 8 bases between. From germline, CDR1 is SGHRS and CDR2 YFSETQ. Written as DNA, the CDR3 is TGCGCCAGCAGCTTGGAACCGGGGGAGACCCAGTACTTC. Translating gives CASSLEPGETQYF.

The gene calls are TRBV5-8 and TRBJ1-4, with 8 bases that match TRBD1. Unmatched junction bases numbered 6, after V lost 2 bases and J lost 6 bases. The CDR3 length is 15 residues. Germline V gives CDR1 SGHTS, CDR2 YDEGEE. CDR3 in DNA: TGTGCCAGCAGCTTTTCCGGGACAGGTTATGAAAAACTGTTTTTT. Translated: CASSFSGTGYEKLFF.

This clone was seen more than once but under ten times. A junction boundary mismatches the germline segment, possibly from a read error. In nucleotides, the CDR3 is TGTGCCAGCAGTGAAGGCTACCAGCAGTACTTC. Residues: CASSEGYQQYF. The V gene is TRBV2, the J gene TRBJ2-7, with D unresolved. Germline CDR1 reads SNHLY; CDR2 reads FYNNEI. This CDR3 has 11 amino acids.

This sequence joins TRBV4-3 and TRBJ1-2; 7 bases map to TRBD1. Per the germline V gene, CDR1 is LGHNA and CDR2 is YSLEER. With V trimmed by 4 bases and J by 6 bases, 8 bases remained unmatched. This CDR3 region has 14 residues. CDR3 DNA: TGCGCCAGCAGCCGTGGACAGGTTCAGGATGGCTACACCTTC. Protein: CASSRGQVQDGYTF.

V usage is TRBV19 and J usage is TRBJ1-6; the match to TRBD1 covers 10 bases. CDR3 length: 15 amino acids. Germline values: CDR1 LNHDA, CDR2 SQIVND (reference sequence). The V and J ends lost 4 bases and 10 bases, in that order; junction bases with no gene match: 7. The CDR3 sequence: CASSTGQGKGSPLHF. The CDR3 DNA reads TGTGCCAGTAGTACGGGACAGGGGAAAGGCTCACCCCTCCACTTT.

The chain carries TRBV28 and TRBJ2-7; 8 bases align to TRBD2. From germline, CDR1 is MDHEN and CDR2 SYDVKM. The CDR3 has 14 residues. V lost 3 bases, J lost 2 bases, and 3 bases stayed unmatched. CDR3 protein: CASSFTSGTYEQYF. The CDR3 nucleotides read TGTGCCAGCAGTTTCACTAGCGGAACCTACGAGCAGTACTTC.

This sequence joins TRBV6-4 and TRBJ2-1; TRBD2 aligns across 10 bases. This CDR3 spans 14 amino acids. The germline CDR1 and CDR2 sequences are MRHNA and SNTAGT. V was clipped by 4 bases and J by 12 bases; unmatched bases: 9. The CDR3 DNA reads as TGTGCCAGCAGTGCTGGGACTAGCGAGGTGGGGCAGTTCTTC. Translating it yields CASSAGTSEVGQFF.

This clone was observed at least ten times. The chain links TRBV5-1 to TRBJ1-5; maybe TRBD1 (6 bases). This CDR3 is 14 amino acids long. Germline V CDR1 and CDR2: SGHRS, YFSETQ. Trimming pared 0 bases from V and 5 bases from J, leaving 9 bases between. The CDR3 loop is CASSLGGRDQPQHF. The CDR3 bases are TGCGCCAGCAGCTTGGGGGGGCGGGATCAGCCCCAGCATTTT.

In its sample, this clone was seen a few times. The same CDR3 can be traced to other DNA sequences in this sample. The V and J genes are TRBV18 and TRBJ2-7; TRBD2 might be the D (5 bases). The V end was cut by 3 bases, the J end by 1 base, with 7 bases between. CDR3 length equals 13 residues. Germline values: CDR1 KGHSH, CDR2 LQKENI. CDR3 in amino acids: CASSPRDSYEQYF. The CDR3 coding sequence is TGTGCCAGCTCACCCCGGGATTCCTACGAGCAGTACTTC.

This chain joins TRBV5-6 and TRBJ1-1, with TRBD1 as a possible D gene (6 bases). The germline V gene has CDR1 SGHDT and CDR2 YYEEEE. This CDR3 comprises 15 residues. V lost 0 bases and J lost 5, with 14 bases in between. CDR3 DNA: TGTGCCAGCAGCTTGGTGCGGGGGGCGGGGACTGAAGCTTTCTTT. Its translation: CASSLVRGAGTEAFF.

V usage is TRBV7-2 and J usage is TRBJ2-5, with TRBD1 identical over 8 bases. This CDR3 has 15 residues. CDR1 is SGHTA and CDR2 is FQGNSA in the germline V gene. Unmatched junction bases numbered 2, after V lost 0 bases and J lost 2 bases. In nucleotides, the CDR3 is TGTGCCAGCAGCTTAGCATGGACAGGGCAAGAGACCCAGTACTTC. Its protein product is CASSLAWTGQETQYF.

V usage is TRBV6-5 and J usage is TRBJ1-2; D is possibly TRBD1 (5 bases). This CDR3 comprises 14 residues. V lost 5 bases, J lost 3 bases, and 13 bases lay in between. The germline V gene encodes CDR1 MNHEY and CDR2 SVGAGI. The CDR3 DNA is TGTGCCAGCAGTAGGACACCTTCGGACTATGGCTACACCTTC. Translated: CASSRTPSDYGYTF.

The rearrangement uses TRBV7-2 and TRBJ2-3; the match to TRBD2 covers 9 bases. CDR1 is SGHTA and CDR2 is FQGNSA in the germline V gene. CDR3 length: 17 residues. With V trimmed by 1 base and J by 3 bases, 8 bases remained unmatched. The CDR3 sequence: CASSLGLGLAGTDTQYF. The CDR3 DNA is TGTGCCAGCAGCTTAGGTTTAGGTCTAGCGGGGACAGATACGCAGTATTTT.

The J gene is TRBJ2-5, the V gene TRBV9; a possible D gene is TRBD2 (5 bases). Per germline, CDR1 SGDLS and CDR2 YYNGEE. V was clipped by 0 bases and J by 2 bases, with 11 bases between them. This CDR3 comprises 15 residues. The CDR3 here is CASSVGRSEQETQYF. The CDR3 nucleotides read TGTGCCAGCAGCGTAGGACGTAGCGAGCAAGAGACCCAGTACTTC.

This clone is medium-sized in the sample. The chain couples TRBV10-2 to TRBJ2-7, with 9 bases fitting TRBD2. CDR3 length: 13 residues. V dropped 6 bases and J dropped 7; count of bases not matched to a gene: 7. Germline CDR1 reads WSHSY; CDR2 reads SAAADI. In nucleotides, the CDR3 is TGCGCCAGCAGGGCGGGAGGGCCGGTTGAGCAGTACTTC. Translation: CASRAGGPVEQYF.

The CDR3 protein is CASSSQTGWNTEAFF. CDR3 DNA sequence: TGTGCCAGCAGCTCCCAGACAGGATGGAACACTGAAGCTTTCTTT. The V and J genes are TRBV7-2 and TRBJ1-1; tentative D call: TRBD1 (6 bases). CDR3 length equals 15 residues. Germline V gene lookup returns CDR1 SGHTA and CDR2 FQGNSA. The germline V and J ends were trimmed by 4 bases and 1 base, with 13 bases remaining between them.

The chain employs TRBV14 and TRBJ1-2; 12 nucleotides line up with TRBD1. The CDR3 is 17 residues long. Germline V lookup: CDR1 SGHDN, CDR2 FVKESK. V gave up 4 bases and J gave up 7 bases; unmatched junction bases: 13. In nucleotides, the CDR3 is TGTGCCAGCAGCCGAACGGGACAGGGGGCGTCCTTGATTGGCTACACCTTC. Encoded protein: CASSRTGQGASLIGYTF.

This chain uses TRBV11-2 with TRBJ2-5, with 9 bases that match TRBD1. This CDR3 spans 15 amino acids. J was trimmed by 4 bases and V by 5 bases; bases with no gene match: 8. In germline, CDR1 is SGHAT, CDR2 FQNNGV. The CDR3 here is CASSPWTGEGETQYF. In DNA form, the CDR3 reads TGTGCCAGCAGCCCCTGGACAGGGGAGGGAGAGACCCAGTACTTC.